The 16 T cell receptor beta chains in this list originate from one sample, sequenced in a study of blood T cells in healthy people across ages. Combining a sample-barcoded 5' primer with a J-beta primer mix, a second PCR ran for about 7 to 12 cycles. Each CDR3 protein is one row after TCRdb ran MiXCR on the 5' RACE reads. The sample carries roughly 800,000 distinct CDR3 sequences, nearly 60% recorded once. Input material: blood. The receptor set was obtained from a young man in good health.

The chain uses TRBV7-2 and TRBJ2-5, with 7 bases aligning to TRBD1. The J call may be incorrect, as the DNA end agrees better with TRBJ2-7. The germline V gene has CDR1 SGHTA and CDR2 FQGNSA. This CDR3 region has 15 residues. The CDR3 nucleotides read TGTGCCAGCAGCTTAGATTGGGGACAGAGTTCCGAGCAGTACTTC. It specifies CASSLDWGQSSEQYF.

The chain carries TRBV20-1 and TRBJ1-2; D remains unclear. This CDR3 is built from 14 residues. Germline CDR1 is DFQATT and CDR2 is SNEGSKA (reference sequence). Trimming left V 1 base short and J 5 bases short, with 14 bases between. As DNA, the CDR3 is TGCAGTGCTAGAGCAGGCGCAGGAGGATATGGCTACACCTTC. Residues: CSARAGAGGYGYTF.

This clonotype is a singleton in its sample. This chain links TRBV7-2 with TRBJ2-7, with TRBD2 matching over 7 bases. The end of the DNA is better explained by TRBJ2-5, so the J call may be wrong. CDR3 size: 15 residues. CDR1 SGHTA and CDR2 FQGNSA come from the germline V gene. The CDR3 DNA reads as TGTGCCAGCAGCCCTCGGTGGGGAGGGTTTGAGACCCAGTACTTC. It specifies CASSPRWGGFETQYF.

This clonotype occurred a few times. The chain's CDR3 is CASSQDVRGTYGYTF. The CDR3 DNA sequence: TGTGCCAGCAGCCAAGATGTAAGGGGAACGTATGGCTACACCTTC. This chain uses TRBV14 with TRBJ1-2; D possibly corresponds to TRBD1 (5 bases). The CDR3 runs 15 residues. From germline, CDR1 is SGHDN and CDR2 FVKESK. With 0 bases removed from V and 5 bases from J, the gap between germline ends came to 13 bases.

The V and J genes are TRBV29-1 and TRBJ1-2; D gene uncertain. This CDR3 contains 14 residues. The germline gives CDR1 SQVTM, CDR2 ANQGSEA. Between the trimmed V and J ends, which lost 7 bases and 1 base, there was a span of 16 bases. The DNA of the CDR3 is TGCAGCGCCAAACCAACCGGGGATAACTATGGCTACACCTTC. Its translation is CSAKPTGDNYGYTF.

The genes are TRBV9 and TRBJ2-6, with no clear D. The CDR3 spans 17 residues. In germline, CDR1 is SGDLS, CDR2 YYNGEE. V lost 4 bases and J lost 2, with 16 bases in between. Written as DNA, the CDR3 is TGTGCCAGCAGCCCCCCTTGGTCCGGCGCTGGGGCCAACGTCCTGACTTTC. Translated, it gives CASSPPWSGAGANVLTF. Complete variable domain (other parts from reference TRBV9 and TRBJ2-6): DSGVTQTPKHLITATGQRVTLRCSPRSGDLSVYWYQQSLDQGLQFLIQYYNGEERAKGNILERFSAQQFPDLHSELNLSSLELGDSALYFCASSPPWSGAGANVLTFGAGSRLTVL.

CDR3 coding DNA: TGTGCCAGCAGCTTAGCCTCTCTTCGGGGGGGGGGAGGCAGGTTCGATGAGCAGTTCTTC. It yields the protein CASSLASLRGGGGRFDEQFF. The rearrangement links TRBV7-2 to TRBJ2-1, with 8 bases identical to TRBD2. CDR1 is SGHTA and CDR2 is FQGNSA in the germline V gene. Germline trimming cut 0 bases from V and 8 bases from J; bases unmatched to any gene: 21. The CDR3 has 20 residues.

This clonotype turned up a few times. J is TRBJ1-2 and V is TRBV7-2, with TRBD1 matching 8 bases. The CDR3 is 14 residues long. The trim removed 4 bases at V and 5 bases at J, leaving 6 bases unmatched. The V gene's germline CDR1 is SGHTA and CDR2 FQGNSA. DNA for the CDR3: TGTGCCAGCAGCTCCAGACAGGGGTATTATGGCTACACCTTC. As protein: CASSSRQGYYGYTF.

This clonotype has a handful of counts. This rearrangement joins TRBV9 to TRBJ2-5, with D possibly being TRBD2 (5 bases). This CDR3 region has 16 residues. CDR1 and CDR2 from the germline V gene are SGDLS and YYNGEE. Trimming stripped 0 bases from V and 4 bases from J, with 16 bases between. The CDR3 is CASSVGVGAFGETQYF. CDR3 DNA sequence: TGTGCCAGCAGCGTAGGGGTGGGAGCGTTCGGAGAGACCCAGTACTTC. The complete variable domain, with remaining parts taken from reference TRBV9 and TRBJ2-5, reads DSGVTQTPKHLITATGQRVTLRCSPRSGDLSVYWYQQSLDQGLQFLIQYYNGEERAKGNILERFSAQQFPDLHSELNLSSLELGDSALYFCASSVGVGAFGETQYFGPGTRLLVL.

V is TRBV25-1 and J is TRBJ2-7; no reliable D call. V was pared by 2 bases and J by 2 bases, with 7 bases between. The length of the CDR3 is 13 residues. From germline, CDR1 is MGHDK and CDR2 SYGVNS. The DNA for the CDR3 is TGTGCCAGCAGTGAAGGCGGCCCCTACGAGCAGTACTTC. This sequence encodes CASSEGGPYEQYF.

The chain has TRBV11-2 and TRBJ2-7; TRBD1 agrees at 7 bases. Gene TRBJ2-5 matches the end of the DNA better, so the J call may be wrong. CDR1 is SGHAT, CDR2 FQNNGV, per germline. The CDR3 runs to 16 residues. Here the CDR3 reads CASSLNVGQDGETQYF. CDR3 bases: TGTGCCAGCAGTTTAAATGTTGGACAGGACGGGGAGACCCAGTACTTC.

This clonotype appeared a single time. V and J are TRBV7-9 and TRBJ2-3, with a tentative D call TRBD2 (6 bases). CDR3 length: 15 amino acids. V lost 3 bases and J lost 0, with 10 bases in between. Germline V lookup: CDR1 SEHNR, CDR2 FQNEAQ (reference sequence). The CDR3: CASSFSGISTDTQYF. The CDR3 region has the DNA TGTGCCAGCAGCTTTAGCGGTATCAGCACAGATACGCAGTATTTT.

This clonotype appeared a few times. The rearrangement links TRBV7-9 to TRBJ1-1, with TRBD1 as a possible D gene (5 bases). This CDR3 has 15 residues. V lost 4 bases to trimming and J lost 4 bases, with 16 bases between them. The germline gives CDR1 SEHNR, CDR2 FQNEAQ (reference sequence). The CDR3 reads CASSSPDSRGTEAFF. The CDR3 nucleotides read TGTGCCAGCAGCTCACCTGACAGTCGGGGCACTGAAGCTTTCTTT.

The rearrangement uses TRBV6-1 and TRBJ2-7; D call uncertain. The J call may not be correct, given that the DNA end is closer to TRBJ2-5. The CDR3 runs 13 residues. Germline loops: CDR1 MNHNS, CDR2 SASEGT. CDR3 in DNA: TGTGCCAGCACAAACAACCTCTGGGAGACCCAGTACTTC. Its translation is CASTNNLWETQYF.

The chain carries TRBV6-1 and TRBJ2-1; TRBD2 agrees at 7 bases. The V segment lost 6 bases and the J segment 5 bases; nucleotides outside the gene matches: 16. In germline, CDR1 is MNHNS, CDR2 SASEGT. The length of the CDR3 is 17 residues. The CDR3 sequence: CASRPGTTSLRDNEQFF. The CDR3 bases are TGTGCCAGCAGGCCCGGGACTACCTCGTTACGTGACAATGAGCAGTTCTTC.

The chain recombines TRBV20-1 with TRBJ2-2; 8 positions agree with TRBD2. V shed 3 bases, J shed 4 bases, and the junction held 13 bases outside the gene matches. This CDR3 is 17 amino acids long. Germline V gene data show CDR1 as DFQATT and CDR2 as SNEGSKA (reference sequence). The CDR3 DNA sequence: TGCAGTGCTAGGATCCCAGCGGGAGAAGACGTCACCGGGGAGCTGTTTTTT. Its protein is CSARIPAGEDVTGELFF.